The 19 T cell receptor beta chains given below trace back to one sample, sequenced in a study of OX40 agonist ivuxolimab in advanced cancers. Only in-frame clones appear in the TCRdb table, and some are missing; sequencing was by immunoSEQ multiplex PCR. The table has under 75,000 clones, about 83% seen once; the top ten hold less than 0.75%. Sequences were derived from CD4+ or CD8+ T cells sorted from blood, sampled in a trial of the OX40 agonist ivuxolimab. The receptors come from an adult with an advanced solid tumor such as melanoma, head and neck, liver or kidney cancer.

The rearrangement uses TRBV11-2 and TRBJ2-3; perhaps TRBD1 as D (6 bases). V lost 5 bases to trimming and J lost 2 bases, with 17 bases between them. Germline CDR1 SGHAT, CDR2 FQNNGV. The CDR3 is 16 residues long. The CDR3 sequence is CASSTRPGHPTDTQYF. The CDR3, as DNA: TGTGCCAGCAGCACGAGACCGGGACATCCCACAGATACGCAGTATTTT.

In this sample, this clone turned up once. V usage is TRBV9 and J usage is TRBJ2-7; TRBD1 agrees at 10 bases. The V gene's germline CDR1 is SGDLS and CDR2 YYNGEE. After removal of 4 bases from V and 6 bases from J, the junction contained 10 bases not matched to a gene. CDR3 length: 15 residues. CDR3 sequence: CASSFRIGTGAEQYF. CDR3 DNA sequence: TGTGCCAGCAGCTTTAGAATTGGGACAGGGGCCGAGCAGTACTTC. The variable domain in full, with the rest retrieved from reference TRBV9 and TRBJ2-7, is DSGVTQTPKHLITATGQRVTLRCSPRSGDLSVYWYQQSLDQGLQFLIQYYNGEERAKGNILERFSAQQFPDLHSELNLSSLELGDSALYFCASSFRIGTGAEQYFGPGTRLTVT.

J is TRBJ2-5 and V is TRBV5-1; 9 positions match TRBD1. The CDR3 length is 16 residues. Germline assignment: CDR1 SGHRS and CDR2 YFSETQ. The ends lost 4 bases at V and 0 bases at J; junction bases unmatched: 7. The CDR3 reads CASSRPTGGNQETQYF. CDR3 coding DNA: TGCGCCAGCAGCAGGCCGACAGGGGGGAACCAAGAGACCCAGTACTTC.

The DNA of the CDR3 is TGTGCCAGCAGTCCCAGGGGACAAGAGACCCAGTACTTC. Translation: CASSPRGQETQYF. The chain couples TRBV6-5 to TRBJ2-5; tentatively, D is TRBD1 (6 bases). The CDR3 covers 13 residues. In germline, CDR1 is MNHEY, CDR2 SVGAGI. Trimming pared 5 bases from V and 2 bases from J, leaving 9 bases between.

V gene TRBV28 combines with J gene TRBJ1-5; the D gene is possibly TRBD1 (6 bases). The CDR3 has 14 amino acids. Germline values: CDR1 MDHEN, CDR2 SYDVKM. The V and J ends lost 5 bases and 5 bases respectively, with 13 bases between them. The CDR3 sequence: CASSVTGPDQPQHF. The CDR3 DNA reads TGTGCCAGCAGTGTCACAGGGCCTGATCAGCCCCAGCATTTT.

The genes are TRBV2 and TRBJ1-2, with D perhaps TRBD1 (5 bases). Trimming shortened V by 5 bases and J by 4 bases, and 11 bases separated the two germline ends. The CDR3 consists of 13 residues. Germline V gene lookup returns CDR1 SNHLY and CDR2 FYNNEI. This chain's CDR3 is CASSLREIYGYTF. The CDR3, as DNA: TGTGCCAGCAGTCTCAGGGAAATCTATGGCTACACCTTC.

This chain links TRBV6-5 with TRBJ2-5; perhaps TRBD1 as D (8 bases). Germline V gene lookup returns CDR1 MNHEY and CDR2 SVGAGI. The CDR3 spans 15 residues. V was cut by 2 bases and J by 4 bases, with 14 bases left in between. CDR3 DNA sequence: TGTGCCAGCAGTTACGGACAGGGAGGGACAGAGACCCAGTACTTC. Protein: CASSYGQGGTETQYF.

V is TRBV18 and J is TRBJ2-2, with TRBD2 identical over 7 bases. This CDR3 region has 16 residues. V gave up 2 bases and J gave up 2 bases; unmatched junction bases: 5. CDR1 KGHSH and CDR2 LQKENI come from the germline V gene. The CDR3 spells CASSPNRAGNTGELFF. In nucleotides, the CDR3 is TGTGCCAGCTCACCAAACCGAGCGGGAAACACCGGGGAGCTGTTTTTT.

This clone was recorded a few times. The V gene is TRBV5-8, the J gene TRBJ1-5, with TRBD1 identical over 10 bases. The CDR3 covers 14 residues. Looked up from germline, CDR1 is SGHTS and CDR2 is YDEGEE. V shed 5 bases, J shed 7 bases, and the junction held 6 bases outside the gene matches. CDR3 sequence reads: CASSAGTGAQPQHF. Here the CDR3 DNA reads TGTGCCAGCAGTGCCGGGACAGGGGCCCAGCCCCAGCATTTT.

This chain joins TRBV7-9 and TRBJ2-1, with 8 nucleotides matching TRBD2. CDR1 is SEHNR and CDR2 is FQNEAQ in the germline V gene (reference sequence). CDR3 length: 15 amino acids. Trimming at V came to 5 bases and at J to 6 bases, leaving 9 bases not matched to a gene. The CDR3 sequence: CASSPPAGGSNEQFF. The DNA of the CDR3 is TGTGCCAGCAGCCCCCCGGCGGGAGGTTCCAATGAGCAGTTCTTC.

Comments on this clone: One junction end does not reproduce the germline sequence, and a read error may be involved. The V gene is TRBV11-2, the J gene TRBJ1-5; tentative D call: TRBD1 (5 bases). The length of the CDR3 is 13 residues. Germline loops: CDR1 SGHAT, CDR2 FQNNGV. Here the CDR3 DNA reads TGTGCCAGCAGATTAGACAGCTATCAGCCCCAGCATTTT. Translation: CASRLDSYQPQHF.

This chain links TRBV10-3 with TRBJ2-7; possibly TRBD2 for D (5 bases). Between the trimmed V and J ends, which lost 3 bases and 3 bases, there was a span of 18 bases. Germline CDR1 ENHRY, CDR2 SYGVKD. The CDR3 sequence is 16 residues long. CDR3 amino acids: CAISDSRVTSLYEQYF. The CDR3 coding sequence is TGTGCCATCAGTGATTCGAGGGTGACAAGTCTCTACGAGCAGTACTTC.

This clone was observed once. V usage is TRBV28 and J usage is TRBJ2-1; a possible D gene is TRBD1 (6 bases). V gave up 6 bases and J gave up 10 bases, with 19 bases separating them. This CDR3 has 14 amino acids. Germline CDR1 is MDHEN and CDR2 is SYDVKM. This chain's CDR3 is CASSGTSDRREQFF. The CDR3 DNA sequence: TGTGCCAGCAGCGGGACATCGGACCGTCGGGAGCAGTTCTTC.

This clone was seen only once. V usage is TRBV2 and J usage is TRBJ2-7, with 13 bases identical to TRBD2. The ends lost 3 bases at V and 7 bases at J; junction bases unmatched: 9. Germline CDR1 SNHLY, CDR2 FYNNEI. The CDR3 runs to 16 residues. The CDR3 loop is CASSDETSGRPWEQYF. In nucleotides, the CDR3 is TGTGCCAGCAGTGACGAGACTAGCGGGAGGCCCTGGGAGCAGTACTTC.

The CDR3 DNA follows: TGTGCCACCCTGCCGAGAGTCACTATCGGCACTGAAGCTTTCTTT. Amino acids: CATLPRVTIGTEAFF. The V and J genes are TRBV7-8 and TRBJ1-1, with no clear D. V lost 10 bases and J lost 4, with 22 bases in between. Germline loops: CDR1 SGHVS, CDR2 FQNEAQ. The CDR3 sequence is 15 residues long.

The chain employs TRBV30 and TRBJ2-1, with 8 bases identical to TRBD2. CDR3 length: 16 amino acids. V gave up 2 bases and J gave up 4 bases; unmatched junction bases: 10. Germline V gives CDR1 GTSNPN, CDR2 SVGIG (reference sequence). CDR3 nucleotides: TGTGCCTGGAGTAACCCGGCGCTAGCGGGTTACAATGAGCAGTTCTTC. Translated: CAWSNPALAGYNEQFF.

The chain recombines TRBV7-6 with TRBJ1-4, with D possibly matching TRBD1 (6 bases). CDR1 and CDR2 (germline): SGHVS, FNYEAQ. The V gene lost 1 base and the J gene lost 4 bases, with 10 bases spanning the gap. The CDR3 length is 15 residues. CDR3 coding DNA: TGTGCCAGCAGCTTAGACGGGGGCTTTAATGAAAAACTGTTTTTT. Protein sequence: CASSLDGGFNEKLFF.

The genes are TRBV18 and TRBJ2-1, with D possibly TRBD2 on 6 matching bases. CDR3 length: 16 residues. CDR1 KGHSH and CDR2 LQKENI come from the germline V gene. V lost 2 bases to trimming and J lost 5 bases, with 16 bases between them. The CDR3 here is CASSPVGGFGNNEQFF. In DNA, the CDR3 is TGTGCCAGCTCACCAGTGGGGGGATTTGGAAACAATGAGCAGTTCTTC.

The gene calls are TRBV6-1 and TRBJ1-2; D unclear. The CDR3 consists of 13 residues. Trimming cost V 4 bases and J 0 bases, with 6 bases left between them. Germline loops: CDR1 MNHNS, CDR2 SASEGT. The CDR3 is CASSVAPNYGYTF. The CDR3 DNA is TGTGCCAGCAGTGTCGCTCCTAACTATGGCTACACCTTC.